This T cell receptor beta chain was captured in a study of beta chain features in type 1 diabetes. Turning to the study itself: Sorted cells numbering roughly 100,000,000 were examined across all samples. Study-wide results and limits: A cDNA-based sequencing approach could over-represent cells with high TCR expression. Insertions were fewer and deletions more numerous at VDJ junctions in type 1 diabetes patients. All four CD4+ subsets of Type 1 diabetes patients contained TCRB CDR3s that were moderately but significantly shorter.

This clone occurred a few times. Its antigen is unknown. As every portion of the isolated RNA was reverse transcribed, the sequencing read expressed TCRB transcripts. Sequenced by immunoSEQ multiplex PCR; TCRdb stores in-frame clones only, minus some. The sample lists a few hundred thousand clones; about 13% were seen once. Trimming stripped 8 bases from V and 9 bases from J, with 16 bases between. This CDR3 comprises 12 residues. CDR1 and CDR2 (germline): MNHEY, SVGAGI. This TCR derives from a woman aged 18-29 years with type 1 diabetes. The chain employs TRBV6-5 and TRBJ1-2; D might be TRBD1 (5 bases). What was sequenced was naive CD4+ T cells from blood. CDR3 sequence (DNA): TGTGCCAGCCGTTCTGCTAAGGGGAGCTACACCTTC. It codes for CASRSAKGSYTF.